The clone carrying this T cell receptor (beta chain) was counted ten times or more. These data are taken from a study of T cells in Graves' hyperthyroidism and ophthalmopathy. Study at large: The authors collected peripheral blood at initial diagnosis, before any treatment.

The germline V and J ends were trimmed by 2 bases and 1 base, with 8 bases remaining between them. Germline V gene data show CDR1 as MNHEY and CDR2 as SMNVEV (reference sequence). This CDR3 contains 14 residues. Authors of the study amplified TCR beta CDR3 regions from RNA transcripts. Primed by the HTBI set, a first-round RT-PCR was run on the TCR CDR3. One entry per CDR3 protein, called by TCRdb with MiXCR from the multiplex PCR reads. The table has hundreds of thousands of distinct CDR3 sequences, roughly 24% seen once. Lactation, pregnancy, other autoimmune disease or uncontrolled infection excluded patients.

The receptor's source is a woman aged 25 to 39 with Graves' ophthalmopathy. Sequenced input: blood. V and J are TRBV27 and TRBJ1-1; D remains ambiguous. As DNA, the CDR3 is TGTGCCAGCAGTTTAGTGCCGCAGAACACTGAAGCTTTCTTT. Residues: CASSLVPQNTEAFF.